A selection of T cell receptor beta chains follows, all from one sample in a study of blood T cell repertoires in COVID-19. Using immunoSEQ multiplex PCR, the repertoire was profiled, and TCRdb retains in-frame clones only, with some absent. The table lists under 60,000 clones, approximately 88% of them singletons. The sequencing sample was made of peripheral blood. The source of these receptors is a man under 40 with COVID-19, enrolled during active disease. Both conserved end residues are part of each CDR3. A D gene is named only where the DNA matches it firmly. Only some rows state a clone size, as once, few, many or a class for expanded clones.

D gene | J gene | V gene | clone size | CDR3 DNA | CDR3 protein
- | TRBJ1-2 | TRBV7-2 | - | TGTGCCAGCAGCCCCCATCGGGGTAACTATGGCTACACCTTC | CASSPHRGNYGYTF
- | TRBJ2-7 | TRBV29-1 | few | TGCAGCGCTCGCCCCAGGTTTTCCTACGAGCAGTACTTC | CSARPRFSYEQYF
TRBD2 | TRBJ2-2 | TRBV27 | - | TGTGCCAGCAGTGGGAATAGCGGGATTTTGGGCGGGGAGCTGTTTTTT | CASSGNSGILGGELFF
TRBD2 | TRBJ2-1 | TRBV5-4 | once | TGTGCCAGCAGTCCAGGGACTAGCGGCCACTACAATGAGCAGTTCTTC | CASSPGTSGHYNEQFF
TRBD2 | TRBJ2-4 | TRBV6-5 | - | TGTGCCAGCAGCCGAACCTCCGGGACTATCCAGTACTTC | CASSRTSGTIQYF
TRBD2 | TRBJ2-7 | TRBV18 | - | TGTGCCAGCTGTTCCTGGGGTAGCGGGAGGCCCGAGCAGTACTTC | CASCSWGSGRPEQYF
TRBD2 | TRBJ2-3 | TRBV10-3 | - | TGTGCCCTCTCGAGCGGACTAGCGGTCACAGATACGCAGTATTTT | CALSSGLAVTDTQYF
TRBD1 | TRBJ1-1 | TRBV2 | - | TGTGCCAGCGGGGGGGACAGGCCCCTGGGTCAAGCTTTCTTT | CASGGDRPLGQAFF
TRBD2 | TRBJ2-1 | TRBV4-2 | - | TGTGCCAGCAGCCAAGAGGGGGGAGGGTCCTACAATGAGCAGTTCTTC | CASSQEGGGSYNEQFF
- | TRBJ1-1 | TRBV3-1/TRBV3-2 | few | TGTGCCAGCAGCCCCCGACAGTACCGCATGAACACTGAAGCTTTCTTT | CASSPRQYRMNTEAFF
- | TRBJ1-2 | TRBV10-3 | - | TGTGCCATCAGTGAGTCGACTCGGGTGGCGGGGGATAACTATGGCTACACCTTC | CAISESTRVAGDNYGYTF
TRBD1 | TRBJ2-3 | TRBV18 | - | TGTGCCAGCTCACACGCGACAGGGGGCGCAGATACGCAGTATTTT | CASSHATGGADTQYF
- | TRBJ2-5 | TRBV7-9 | - | TGTGCCAGCAGCTTAGGCGCGGGTTGGAGGGAGACCCAGTACTTC | CASSLGAGWRETQYF
- | TRBJ2-5 | TRBV5-1 | - | TGCGCCAGCAGCTTGGGAGGGCAAGAGACCCAGTACTTC | CASSLGGQETQYF
TRBD1 | TRBJ1-2 | TRBV19 | - | TGTGCCAGTAGTCAAACAGGGGGCCTAGTCGGCTACACCTTC | CASSQTGGLVGYTF
TRBD1 | TRBJ1-2 | TRBV15 | - | TGTGCCACCAGCGTAGGGACAGAAGGGAATGGCTACACCTTC | CATSVGTEGNGYTF
- | TRBJ1-3 | TRBV5-8 | - | TGTGCCAGCAGCTTGGACTGGACACCAACTGGAAACACCATATATTTT | CASSLDWTPTGNTIYF
TRBD2 | TRBJ2-2 | TRBV2 | - | TGTGCCAGCAGGCGATTTGGGGGGGCCGGGGAGCTGTTTTTT | CASRRFGGAGELFF
TRBD1 | TRBJ2-2 | TRBV2 | - | TGTGCCAGCAGGGACAGGGGAGGTGGCACCGGGGAGCTGTTTTTT | CASRDRGGGTGELFF
TRBD1 | TRBJ1-4 | TRBV27 | - | TGTGCCAGCACCTCTACCCCTTGGACAGGGGCAAATGAAAAACTGTTTTTT | CASTSTPWTGANEKLFF
- | TRBJ2-7 | TRBV6-6 | - | TGTGCCAGCAGCCCCCATCCTGAGAACGAGCAGTACTTC | CASSPHPENEQYF
TRBD1 | TRBJ2-7 | TRBV2 | few | TGTGCCAGCAGTGAGGGCAGGGGGCTTTCCTACGAGCAGTACTTC | CASSEGRGLSYEQYF
TRBD2 | TRBJ2-3 | TRBV29-1 | - | TGCAGCGTTCGTTGGACTAGCGGGAGCCTCACAGATACGCAGTATTTT | CSVRWTSGSLTDTQYF